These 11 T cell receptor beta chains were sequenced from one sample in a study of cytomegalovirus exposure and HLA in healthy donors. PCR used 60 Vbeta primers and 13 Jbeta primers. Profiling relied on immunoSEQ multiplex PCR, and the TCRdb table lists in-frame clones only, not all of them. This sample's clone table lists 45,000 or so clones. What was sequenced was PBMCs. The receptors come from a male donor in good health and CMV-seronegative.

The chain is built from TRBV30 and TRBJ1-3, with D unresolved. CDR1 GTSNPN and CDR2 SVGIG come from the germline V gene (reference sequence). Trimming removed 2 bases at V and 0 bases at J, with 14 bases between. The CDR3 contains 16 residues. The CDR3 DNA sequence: TGTGCCTGGAGTTTAGCGGGTTACGGCTCTGGAAACACCATATATTTT. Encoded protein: CAWSLAGYGSGNTIYF. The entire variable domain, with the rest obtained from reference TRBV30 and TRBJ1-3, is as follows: SQTIHQWPATLVQPVGSPLSLECTVEGTSNPNLYWYRQAAGRGLQLLFYSVGIGQISSEVPQNLSASRPQDRQFILSSKKLLLSDSGFYLCAWSLAGYGSGNTIYFGEGSWLTVV.

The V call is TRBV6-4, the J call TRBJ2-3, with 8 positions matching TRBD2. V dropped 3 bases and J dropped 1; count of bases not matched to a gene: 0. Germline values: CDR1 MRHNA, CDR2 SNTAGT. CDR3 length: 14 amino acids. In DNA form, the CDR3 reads TGTGCCAGCAGTGAACTAGCGGGCACAGATACGCAGTATTTT. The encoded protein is CASSELAGTDTQYF.

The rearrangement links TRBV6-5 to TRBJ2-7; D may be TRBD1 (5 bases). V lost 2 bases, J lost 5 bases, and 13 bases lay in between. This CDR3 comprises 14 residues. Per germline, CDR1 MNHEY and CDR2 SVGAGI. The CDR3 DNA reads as TGTGCCAGCAGTTACGGGTTGGGGCTGGACGAGCAGTACTTC. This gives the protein CASSYGLGLDEQYF.

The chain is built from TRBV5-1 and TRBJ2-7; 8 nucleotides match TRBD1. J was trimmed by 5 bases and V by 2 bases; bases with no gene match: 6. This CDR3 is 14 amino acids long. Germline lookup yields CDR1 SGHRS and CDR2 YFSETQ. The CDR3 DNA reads TGCGCCAGCAGCTTCGGACAGGGCAGCGACGAGCAGTACTTC. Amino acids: CASSFGQGSDEQYF.

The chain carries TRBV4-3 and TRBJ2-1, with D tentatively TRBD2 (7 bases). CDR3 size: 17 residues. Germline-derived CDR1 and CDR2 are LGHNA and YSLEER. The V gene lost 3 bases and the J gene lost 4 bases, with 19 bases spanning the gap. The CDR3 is CASSQNPGGMGYNEQFF. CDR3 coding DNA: TGCGCCAGCAGCCAGAACCCGGGGGGCATGGGATACAATGAGCAGTTCTTC.

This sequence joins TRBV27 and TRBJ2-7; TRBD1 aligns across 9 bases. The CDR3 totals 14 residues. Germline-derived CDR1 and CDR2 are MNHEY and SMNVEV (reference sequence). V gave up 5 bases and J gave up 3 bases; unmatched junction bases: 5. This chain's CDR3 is CASSPSGQGYEQYF. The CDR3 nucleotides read TGTGCCAGCAGTCCATCGGGACAGGGCTACGAGCAGTACTTC.

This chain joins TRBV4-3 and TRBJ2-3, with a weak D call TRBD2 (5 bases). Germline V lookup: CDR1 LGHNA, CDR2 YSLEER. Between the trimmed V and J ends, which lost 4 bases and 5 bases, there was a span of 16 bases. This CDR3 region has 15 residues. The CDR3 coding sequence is TGCGCCAGCAGCCCCCGGGATATGTCCCGAGATACGCAGTATTTT. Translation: CASSPRDMSRDTQYF.

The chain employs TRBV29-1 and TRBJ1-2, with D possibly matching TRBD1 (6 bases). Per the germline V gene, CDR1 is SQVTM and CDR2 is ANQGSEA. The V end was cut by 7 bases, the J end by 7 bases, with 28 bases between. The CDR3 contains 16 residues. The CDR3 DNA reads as TGCAGCGCCTCGGGGGGGACAACGGACAGAGTGGGTGGCTACACCTTC. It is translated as CSASGGTTDRVGGYTF. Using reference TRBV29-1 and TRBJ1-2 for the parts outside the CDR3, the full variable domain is SAVISQKPSRDICQRGTSLTIQCQVDSQVTMMFWYRQQPGQSLTLIATANQGSEATYESGFVIDKFPISRPNLTFSTLTVSNMSPEDSSIYLCSASGGTTDRVGGYTFGSGTRLTVV.

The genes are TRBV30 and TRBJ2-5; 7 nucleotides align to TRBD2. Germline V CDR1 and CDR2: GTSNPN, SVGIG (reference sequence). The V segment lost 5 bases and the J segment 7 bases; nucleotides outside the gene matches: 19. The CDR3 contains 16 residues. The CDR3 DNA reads TGTGCCTGGGTCCCCTTACAACTAGCGTTGTTCGGGACCCAGTACTTC. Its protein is CAWVPLQLALFGTQYF.

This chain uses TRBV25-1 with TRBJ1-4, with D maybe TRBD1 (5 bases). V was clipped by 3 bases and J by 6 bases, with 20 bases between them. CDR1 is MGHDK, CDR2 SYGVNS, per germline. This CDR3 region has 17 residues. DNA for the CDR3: TGTGCCAGCAGTGACAAGGGAGGACACCCGTGGCATGAAAAACTGTTTTTT. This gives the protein CASSDKGGHPWHEKLFF. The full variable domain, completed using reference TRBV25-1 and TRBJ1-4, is EADIYQTPRYLVIGTGKKITLECSQTMGHDKMYWYQQDPGMELHLIHYSYGVNSTEKGDLSSESTVSRIRTEHFPLTLESARPSHTSQYLCASSDKGGHPWHEKLFFGSGTQLSVL.

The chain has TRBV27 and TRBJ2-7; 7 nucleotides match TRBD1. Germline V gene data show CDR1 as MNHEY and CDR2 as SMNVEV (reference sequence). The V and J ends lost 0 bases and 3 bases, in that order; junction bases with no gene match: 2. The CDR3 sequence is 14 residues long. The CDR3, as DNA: TGTGCCAGCAGTTTATCGCCAGGGGGCTACGAGCAGTACTTC. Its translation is CASSLSPGGYEQYF.